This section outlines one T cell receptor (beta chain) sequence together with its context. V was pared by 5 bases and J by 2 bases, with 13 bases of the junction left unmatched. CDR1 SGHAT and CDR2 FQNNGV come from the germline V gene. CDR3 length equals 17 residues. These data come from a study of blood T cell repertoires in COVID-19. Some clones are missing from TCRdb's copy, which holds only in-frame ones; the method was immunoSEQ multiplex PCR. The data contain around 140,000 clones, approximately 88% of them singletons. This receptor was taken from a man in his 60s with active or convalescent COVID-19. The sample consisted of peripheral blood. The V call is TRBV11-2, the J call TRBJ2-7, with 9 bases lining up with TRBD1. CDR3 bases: TGTGCCAGCAGCCTACGACCCAGCAGGGACAGGGCCTACGAGCAGTACTTC. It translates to CASSLRPSRDRAYEQYF.